The rows below give T cell receptor beta chains drawn from one sample of a study of T cells in Graves' hyperthyroidism and ophthalmopathy. TCRdb itself ran the multiplex PCR reads through MiXCR, one entry per CDR3 protein. The sample contains a few hundred thousand distinct CDR3 sequences, about 16% of which appear only once. Source material: blood. These receptors came from a woman younger than 45 with Graves' hyperthyroidism. CDR3s include the opening cysteine and the closing phenylalanine or tryptophan. D genes are given only for firm matches. Rows may omit the clone size; those that give it use once, few, many or a size class.

TRBV3-1	TRBD2	TRBJ2-2	few	TGTGCCAGCAGCCAAGATACACTAGCGGGATTCCCCGGGGAGCTGTTTTTT	CASSQDTLAGFPGELFF
TRBV15	TRBD1	TRBJ2-1	.	TGTGCCACCAGAGGGACAGGGGGCTCCTACAATGAGCAGTTCTTC	CATRGTGGSYNEQFF
TRBV11-2	TRBD2	TRBJ2-7	many	TGTGCCAGCAGCTTAGATCCTACGGGAGGGAATTCCTACGAGCAGTACTTC	CASSLDPTGGNSYEQYF
TRBV27	.	TRBJ2-1	.	TGTGCCAGCAGTGCACAACAGGTAAATGAGCAGTTCTTC	CASSAQQVNEQFF
TRBV28	TRBD1	TRBJ2-7	few	TGTGCCAGCAGTTTAACCGGGACAGGGTTCTACGAGCAGTACTTC	CASSLTGTGFYEQYF
TRBV28	.	TRBJ1-5	many	TGTGCCAGCAGTATTACCGGGACGGTGGACTCAGCCCAGCATTTT	CASSITGTVDSAQHF
TRBV7-2	.	TRBJ1-1	few	TGTGCCAGCAGCTGGTGGGGGCGAAACACTGAAGCTTTCTTT	CASSWWGRNTEAFF
TRBV29-1	TRBD1	TRBJ2-7	.	TGCAGCGGGGGACAGTTCTACGAGCAGTACTTC	CSGGQFYEQYF
TRBV7-9	.	TRBJ1-5	few	TGTGCCAGCAGCAACGAGCTACGGGGGGAGCCCCAGCATTTT	CASSNELRGEPQHF
TRBV11-2	.	TRBJ2-1	.	TGTGCCAGCAGCCAAGTGGTAAGCCCGGGCTACAATGAGCAGTTCTTC	CASSQVVSPGYNEQFF
TRBV29-1	TRBD2	TRBJ2-2	many	TGCAGCGTTGGTTCCGGACTAGGTTTCGGGGAGCTGTTTTTT	CSVGSGLGFGELFF
TRBV18	TRBD2	TRBJ2-3	few	TGTGCCAGCTCACCACCGTCGGCTAGCGGAAGGGTGGATACGCAGTATTTT	CASSPPSASGRVDTQYF
TRBV18	.	TRBJ2-5	many	TGTGCCAGCTCACCATCGCTAGCCGACCAAGAGACCCAGTACTTC	CASSPSLADQETQYF
TRBV6-5	.	TRBJ1-1	few	TGTGCCAGCAGTTACTCAGCGGGGGCCCCCACTGAAGCTTTCTTT	CASSYSAGAPTEAFF
TRBV3-1	.	TRBJ2-1	many	TGTGCCAGCAGCCCAGTACCACTCGGGGAGCAGTTCTTC	CASSPVPLGEQFF
TRBV3-1	.	TRBJ2-2	many	TGTGCCAGCAGCCACCTAAACGGGGAGCTGTTTTTT	CASSHLNGELFF
TRBV5-1	.	TRBJ2-7	many	TGCGCCAGCAGCTTGGCCCCGCAGAATAACTACGAGCAGTACTTC	CASSLAPQNNYEQYF
TRBV6-1	.	TRBJ2-5	many	TGTGCCAGCAGTGGAGGTAATAGCGGCCAAGAGACCCAGTACTTC	CASSGGNSGQETQYF
TRBV10-1	.	TRBJ1-4	few	TGCGCCAGCAGTCCGGGACCCGTCGCAAAACTGTTTTTT	CASSPGPVAKLFF
TRBV11-1	TRBD1	TRBJ2-3	many	TGTGCCAGCAGGGAAAATGGACAGGAAGTTTCGGCAGATACGCAGTATTTT	CASRENGQEVSADTQYF
TRBV20-1	TRBD2	TRBJ2-7	.	TGCAGTGCTAGTACATTGTCTAGCGGGAGACGCCACGAGCAGTACTTC	CSASTLSSGRRHEQYF
TRBV27	.	TRBJ2-7	many	TGTGCCAGCAGTTTGGATTTGGGGCCCTACGAGCAGTACTTC	CASSLDLGPYEQYF
TRBV15	TRBD2	TRBJ2-1	many	TGTGCCACCAGCAGCCAACTAGCGGGGGCCTTCTATGAGCAGTTCTTC	CATSSQLAGAFYEQFF
TRBV29-1	.	TRBJ2-5	.	TGCAGCGTTTTCCCCGCAGTGGAGACCCAGTACTTC	CSVFPAVETQYF
TRBV15	TRBD1	TRBJ1-1	.	TGTGCCACCAGCGGAGGGACAGGGGGCGACACTGAAGCTTTCTTT	CATSGGTGGDTEAFF
TRBV2	.	TRBJ1-3	many	TGTGCCAGCAAAAACTCTGGAAACACCATATATTTT	CASKNSGNTIYF
TRBV12-3/TRBV12-4	.	TRBJ2-1	few	TGTGCCAGCAGCCCTATGGGCCGGGTTAGGGATCACAATGAGCAGTTCTTC	CASSPMGRVRDHNEQFF
TRBV18	TRBD1	TRBJ1-4	many	TGTGCCAGCTCATCAGGGACAGGGTCTAATGAAAAACTGTTTTTT	CASSSGTGSNEKLFF
TRBV19	TRBD2	TRBJ2-1	.	TGTGCCAGTGCAAGGGGGACTAGCCGTACCTACAATGAGCAGTTCTTC	CASARGTSRTYNEQFF
TRBV5-8	.	TRBJ1-3	.	TGTGCCAGCAGCTTGGTCGGTGGATTTGGAAACACCATATATTTT	CASSLVGGFGNTIYF
TRBV18	.	TRBJ2-5	many	TGTGCCAGCTCACGAATACAAGAGACCCAGTACTTC	CASSRIQETQYF
TRBV7-9	.	TRBJ1-5	few	TGTGCCAGCGCTAACGTTGGCCCTAATAGCAATCAGCCCCAGCATTTT	CASANVGPNSNQPQHF
TRBV10-3	TRBD1	TRBJ2-7	.	TGTGCCATCAGTGATCCGGGACAGGGGGCGGATGAGCAGTACTTC	CAISDPGQGADEQYF
TRBV27	.	TRBJ2-7	many	TGTGCCTGCAAAGACAGAAACTCCCGCTACGAGCAGTACTTC	CACKDRNSRYEQYF
TRBV4-2	.	TRBJ1-1	many	TGTGCCAGCAGCCAAGACGAGGGGGATGGGACTGAAGCTTTCTTT	CASSQDEGDGTEAFF
TRBV13	.	TRBJ2-7	few	TGTGCCAGCAGCTCAGGGACGAGCTACGGCCACGAGCAGTACTTC	CASSSGTSYGHEQYF
TRBV19	.	TRBJ1-2	.	TGTGCCAGTAGTATAGATCTCGGCAGCTTAGTAGGCTACACCTTC	CASSIDLGSLVGYTF
TRBV7-9	TRBD1	TRBJ2-7	.	TGTGCCAGCAGCGAATGGCCAGCCGGGACAGGGAGGAACGAGCAGTACTTC	CASSEWPAGTGRNEQYF
TRBV7-2	.	TRBJ2-1	.	TGTGCCAGCAGCTTAGGAGGGCATGAGCAGTTCTTC	CASSLGGHEQFF
TRBV18	.	TRBJ2-5	.	TGTGCCAGCTCACCGTACTCGGCAGGCCACCAAGAGACCCAGTACTTC	CASSPYSAGHQETQYF
TRBV28	.	TRBJ1-4	many	TGTGCCAGCACCGGATTAACTAATGAAAAACTGTTTTTT	CASTGLTNEKLFF
TRBV27	.	TRBJ1-2	many	TGTGCCAGCAGTTTAATCCCAAACTATGGCTACACCTTC	CASSLIPNYGYTF
TRBV19	.	TRBJ2-5	.	TGTGCCAGTAGTATCTCCGGGACACCAAAAGAGACCCAGTACTTC	CASSISGTPKETQYF
TRBV3-1	TRBD2	TRBJ2-1	many	TGTGCCAGCAGCCCACTAGCGGGGTACAATGAGCAGTTCTTC	CASSPLAGYNEQFF
TRBV7-9	TRBD2	TRBJ2-2	.	TGTGCCAGCCCGCCCGTAGCGGGATTGGACGGGGAGCTGTTTTTT	CASPPVAGLDGELFF
TRBV7-2	.	TRBJ1-1	few	TGTGCCAGCAGGACAGCCGCCCAAAACACTGAAGCTTTCTTT	CASRTAAQNTEAFF
TRBV27	TRBD2	TRBJ2-1	few	TGTGCCAGCAGTCAAACTAGCGCGAGCTCCTACAATGAGCAGTTCTTC	CASSQTSASSYNEQFF
TRBV10-3	.	TRBJ2-2	.	TGTGCCATCAGTGGACAAGACAAGAACACCGGGGAGCTGTTTTTT	CAISGQDKNTGELFF
TRBV15	.	TRBJ2-4	.	TGTGCCACCAGCCGTTCGGGCGCCAAGGAGGGCAAAAACATTCAGTACTTC	CATSRSGAKEGKNIQYF
TRBV27	.	TRBJ2-1	.	TGTGCCAGCAGTTTAATTCCTAGCTCCAATGAGCAGTTCTTC	CASSLIPSSNEQFF
TRBV28	.	TRBJ2-1	.	TGTGCCAGCAGTTTAGGGGGGAGAGGTGATTTGGTCTTC	CASSLGGRGDLVF
TRBV20-1	.	TRBJ1-6	.	TGCAGTGCTAGACTTAACCCGGGAGCCTATTCACCCCTCCACTTT	CSARLNPGAYSPLHF
TRBV9	.	TRBJ2-3	.	TGTGCCAGCAGCGTAGGGGGGGACACAGATACGCAGTATTTT	CASSVGGDTDTQYF